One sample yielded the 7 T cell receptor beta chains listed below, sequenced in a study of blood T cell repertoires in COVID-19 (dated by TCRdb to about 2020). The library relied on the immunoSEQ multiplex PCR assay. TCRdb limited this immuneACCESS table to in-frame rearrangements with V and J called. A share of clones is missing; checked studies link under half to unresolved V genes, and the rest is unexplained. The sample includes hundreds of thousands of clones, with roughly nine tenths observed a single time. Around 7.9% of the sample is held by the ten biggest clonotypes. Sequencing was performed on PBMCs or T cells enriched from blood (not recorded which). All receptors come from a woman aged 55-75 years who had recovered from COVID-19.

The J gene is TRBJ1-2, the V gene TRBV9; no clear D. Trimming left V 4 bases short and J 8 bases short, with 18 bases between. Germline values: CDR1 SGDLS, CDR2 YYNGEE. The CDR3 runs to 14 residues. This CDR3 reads CASSTLFGSSGYTF. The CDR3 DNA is TGTGCCAGCAGCACCCTTTTTGGGAGTTCCGGCTACACCTTC.

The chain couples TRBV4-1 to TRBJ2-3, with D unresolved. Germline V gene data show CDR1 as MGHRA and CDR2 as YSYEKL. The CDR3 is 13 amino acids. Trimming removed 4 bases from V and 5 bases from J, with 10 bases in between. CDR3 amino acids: CASSLLVRDTQYF. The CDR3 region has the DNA TGCGCCAGCAGCCTCCTAGTGAGAGATACGCAGTATTTT.

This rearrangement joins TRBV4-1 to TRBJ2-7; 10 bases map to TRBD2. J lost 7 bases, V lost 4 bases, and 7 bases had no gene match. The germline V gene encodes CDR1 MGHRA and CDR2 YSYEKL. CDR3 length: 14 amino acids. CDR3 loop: CASSLTSGYFEQYF. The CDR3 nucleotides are TGCGCCAGCAGCCTGACTAGCGGGTATTTTGAGCAGTACTTC.

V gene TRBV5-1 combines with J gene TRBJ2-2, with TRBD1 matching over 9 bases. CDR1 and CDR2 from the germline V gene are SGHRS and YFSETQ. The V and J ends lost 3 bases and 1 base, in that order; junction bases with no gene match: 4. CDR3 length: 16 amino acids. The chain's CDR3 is CASSWTGAMNTGELFF. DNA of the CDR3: TGCGCCAGCAGCTGGACAGGGGCGATGAACACCGGGGAGCTGTTTTTT.

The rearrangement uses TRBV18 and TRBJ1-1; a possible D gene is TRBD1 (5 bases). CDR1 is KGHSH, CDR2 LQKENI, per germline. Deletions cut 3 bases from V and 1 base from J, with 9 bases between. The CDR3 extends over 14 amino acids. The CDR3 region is CASSPGHGNTEAFF. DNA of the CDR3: TGTGCCAGCTCACCGGGGCATGGGAACACTGAAGCTTTCTTT.

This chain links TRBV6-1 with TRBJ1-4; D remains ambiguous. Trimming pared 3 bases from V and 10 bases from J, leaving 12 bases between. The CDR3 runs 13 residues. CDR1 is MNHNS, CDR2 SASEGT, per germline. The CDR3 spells CASSEGAVGKLFF. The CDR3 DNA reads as TGTGCCAGCAGTGAGGGAGCCGTTGGAAAACTGTTTTTT.

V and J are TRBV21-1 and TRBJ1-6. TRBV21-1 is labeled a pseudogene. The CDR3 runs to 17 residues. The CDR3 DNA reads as TGTGCCAGCAGCACGGATCGACGGGACTCCTATAATTCACCCCTCCACTTT. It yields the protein CASSTDRRDSYNSPLHF.